This T cell receptor (beta chain) appears in the sequencing data of a study of T-cell memory formation after mild COVID-19. About the research overall: In these data, TCR clusters were largely donor specific.

This clonotype was detected only a few times. Its antigen is undetermined. Whole-study results and caveats: Shrinking CD4+ clones resided mostly in CM and EM, and CD8+ ones in EMRA. Balance between CD4 and CD8 was seen in clones contracting day 15 to 85, and a CD4+ lean was seen in later expanders.

Researchers used 5'RACE with constant-segment primers to make TCR alpha and TCR beta cDNA libraries that carry sample barcodes and UMIs. From the 5' RACE reads, TCRdb called clonotypes with MiXCR, one entry per CDR3 protein. Here the sample spans about 49,000 distinct CDR3 sequences, roughly 7% being singletons. V trimming: 3 bases; J trimming: 1 base; junction bases outside the gene matches: 8. Germline CDR1 reads SGHNT; CDR2 reads YYREEE (reference sequence). The CDR3 covers 18 residues. The sequence derives from a man aged 18 to 29 who had mild COVID-19 (a few samples of this study predate the infection). Cell type and time point are not known. Sequences were obtained from PBMCs or a T cell subset sorted from them (not recorded which). The chain is built from TRBV5-4 and TRBJ2-2, with 11 bases aligning to TRBD2. This chain's CDR3 is CASSSRLAGGLNTGELFF. CDR3 bases: TGTGCCAGCAGCTCCCGGCTAGCGGGGGGCCTGAACACCGGGGAGCTGTTTTTT.